Following are 23 T cell receptor beta chains from one sample sequenced in a study of cytomegalovirus exposure and HLA in healthy donors. Using immunoSEQ multiplex PCR, the repertoire was profiled, and TCRdb retains in-frame clones only, with some absent. This sample has over 85,000 clones, with approximately 95% found just once. Sequences were obtained from PBMCs. The receptors shown here come from a woman in her 30s in good health and CMV-seropositive.

The chain joins TRBV30 to TRBJ1-2; TRBD1 agrees at 9 bases. Trimming at V came to 4 bases and at J to 4 bases, leaving 7 bases not matched to a gene. This CDR3 contains 14 residues. CDR1 and CDR2 (germline): GTSNPN, SVGIG (reference sequence). In DNA form, the CDR3 reads TGTGCCTGGACCACGACAGGGGGGGGCTATGGCTACACCTTC. Translation gives CAWTTTGGGYGYTF.

The rearrangement joins TRBV19 to TRBJ2-2; 10 positions match TRBD1. Germline V lookup: CDR1 LNHDA, CDR2 SQIVND (reference sequence). The length of the CDR3 is 19 residues. V was pared by 5 bases and J by 0 bases, with 12 bases of the junction left unmatched. CDR3 sequence (DNA): TGTGCCAGTAGTCTCCACTCGACAGGGGGCGTTTCGAACACCGGGGAGCTGTTTTTT. It encodes CASSLHSTGGVSNTGELFF.

The chain joins TRBV5-6 to TRBJ2-3; 8 bases line up with TRBD2. The germline V gene has CDR1 SGHDT and CDR2 YYEEEE. Germline trimming cut 4 bases from V and 3 bases from J; bases unmatched to any gene: 7. CDR3 length equals 15 residues. CDR3 sequence reads: CASSEPGLVTDTQYF. Written as DNA, the CDR3 is TGTGCCAGCAGCGAGCCGGGACTAGTAACAGATACGCAGTATTTT.

V is TRBV7-6 and J is TRBJ2-5; 10 bases are shared with TRBD1. V shed 4 bases, J shed 5 bases, and the junction held 7 bases outside the gene matches. Germline V gene data show CDR1 as SGHVS and CDR2 as FNYEAQ. The CDR3 sequence is 15 residues long. The CDR3, as DNA: TGTGCCAGCAGCTCGCGACAGGGGGCACGGGAGACCCAGTACTTC. Protein: CASSSRQGARETQYF.

The rearrangement joins TRBV9 to TRBJ2-3; D not resolved. Germline CDR1 SGDLS, CDR2 YYNGEE. Trimming cost V 2 bases and J 2 bases, with 9 bases left between them. CDR3 length: 14 residues. The CDR3: CASSVSLVTDTQYF. CDR3 nucleotides: TGTGCCAGCAGCGTGTCCCTAGTCACAGATACGCAGTATTTT.

The rearrangement uses TRBV5-4 and TRBJ2-2, with D perhaps matching TRBD2 (5 bases). The ends were cut back, 0 bases at V and 4 bases at J, with 16 bases in the middle. Per germline, CDR1 SGHNT and CDR2 YYREEE (reference sequence). This CDR3 is built from 17 residues. The CDR3 loop is CASSLEEDKGSTGELFF. The CDR3 coding sequence is TGTGCCAGCAGCTTGGAGGAGGATAAAGGAAGCACCGGGGAGCTGTTTTTT.

The rearrangement joins TRBV5-4 to TRBJ2-3; 9 nucleotides line up with TRBD2. CDR3 length: 16 residues. Germline CDR1 is SGHNT and CDR2 is YYREEE (reference sequence). V lost 4 bases, J lost 3 bases, and 9 bases stayed unmatched. The CDR3 spells CASSLVSGRGTDTQYF. In DNA form, the CDR3 reads TGTGCCAGCAGCCTAGTTAGCGGGAGAGGGACAGATACGCAGTATTTT.

The V call is TRBV27, the J call TRBJ2-6, with a weak D call TRBD1 (7 bases). Germline-derived CDR1 and CDR2 are MNHEY and SMNVEV (reference sequence). CDR3 length: 18 residues. V was shortened by 8 bases and J by 0 bases, with 20 bases between the two germline ends. CDR3 DNA sequence: TGTGCCAGCGGGAGGCCGGGACAGAAGATCTCTGGGGCCAACGTCCTGACTTTC. Its translation: CASGRPGQKISGANVLTF.

The table lists this clone with a count of one. V is TRBV10-3 and J is TRBJ2-7; 10 bases fit TRBD1. This CDR3 is 14 amino acids long. Germline CDR1 reads ENHRY; CDR2 reads SYGVKD. V lost 3 bases and J lost 8; bases outside the gene matches: 7. The CDR3 is CAISDGTGAWKQYF. The CDR3 bases are TGTGCCATCAGTGATGGGACAGGGGCTTGGAAGCAGTACTTC.

V usage is TRBV5-1 and J usage is TRBJ1-4; D is unclear. Germline V gene sequence: CDR1 SGHRS, CDR2 YFSETQ. V was shortened by 0 bases and J by 4 bases, with 4 bases between the two germline ends. The CDR3 is made up of 13 amino acids. CDR3 sequence reads: CASSLGGNEKLFF. The CDR3 DNA reads TGCGCCAGCAGCTTGGGAGGTAATGAAAAACTGTTTTTT.

This chain's CDR3 is CASSSEGTGELFF. CDR3 nucleotide sequence: TGTGCCAGCAGTAGCGAAGGAACCGGGGAGCTGTTTTTT. This chain links TRBV9 with TRBJ2-2; maybe TRBD2 (5 bases). The CDR3 totals 13 residues. Germline values: CDR1 SGDLS, CDR2 YYNGEE. Trimming stripped 5 bases from V and 5 bases from J, with 10 bases between.

J is TRBJ1-1 and V is TRBV2, with D tentatively TRBD1 (5 bases). The germline CDR1 and CDR2 sequences are SNHLY and FYNNEI. The CDR3 is made up of 13 amino acids. V gave up 6 bases and J gave up 1 base, with 9 bases separating them. The CDR3 loop reads CASSATGNTEAFF. CDR3 DNA sequence: TGTGCCAGCAGCGCAACAGGGAACACTGAAGCTTTCTTT.

The sample holds one count of this clone. The chain couples TRBV30 to TRBJ2-1; TRBD2 matches at 8 bases. The CDR3 loop spans 17 amino acids. Losses at the gene ends were 8 bases for V and 0 bases for J; bases not matched to a gene: 15. Germline V CDR1 and CDR2: GTSNPN, SVGIG (reference sequence). Written as DNA, the CDR3 is TGTGCCGTAACGGGGGGGGCCTTCTTCAGCTCCTACAATGAGCAGTTCTTC. Translation: CAVTGGAFFSSYNEQFF.

V and J are TRBV7-2 and TRBJ2-3; 9 nucleotides align to TRBD2. This CDR3 comprises 15 residues. The V segment lost 5 bases and the J segment 1 base; nucleotides outside the gene matches: 4. CDR1 and CDR2 from the germline V gene are SGHTA and FQGNSA. This CDR3 is CASSQGGRGTDTQYF. CDR3 DNA: TGTGCCAGCAGCCAAGGCGGGAGGGGCACAGATACGCAGTATTTT.

The chain joins TRBV14 to TRBJ1-5; 8 nucleotides align to TRBD1. Germline assignment: CDR1 SGHDN and CDR2 FVKESK. This CDR3 is 14 amino acids long. Trimming cost V 4 bases and J 1 base; bases outside gene matches: 0. CDR3 sequence (DNA): TGTGCCAGCAGCCGGACAGGGAGCAATCAGCCCCAGCATTTT. Protein sequence: CASSRTGSNQPQHF.

The chain couples TRBV5-6 to TRBJ1-5; a possible D gene is TRBD1 (5 bases). Germline V lookup: CDR1 SGHDT, CDR2 YYEEEE. The CDR3 has 15 residues. V shed 3 bases and J shed 0 bases, with 10 bases lying between them. The CDR3 DNA follows: TGTGCCAGCAGCTGGGGACTTAATAGCAATCAGCCCCAGCATTTT. This gives the protein CASSWGLNSNQPQHF.

The chain joins TRBV4-3 to TRBJ2-5; 14 bases line up with TRBD2. With V trimmed by 4 bases and J by 5 bases, 3 bases remained unmatched. Germline V gene lookup returns CDR1 LGHNA and CDR2 YSLEER. The CDR3 has 15 amino acids. CDR3 nucleotide sequence: TGCGCCAGCAGCCCTGGGACTAGCGGGAGTGAGACCCAGTACTTC. Protein sequence: CASSPGTSGSETQYF.

The chain couples TRBV28 to TRBJ2-1; D is undetermined. Germline V gives CDR1 MDHEN, CDR2 SYDVKM. V was clipped by 10 bases and J by 6 bases, with 19 bases between them. CDR3 length equals 14 residues. CDR3 nucleotides: TGTGCCACCTCCTCCGAACCCTCGAGCAATGAGCAGTTCTTC. Protein: CATSSEPSSNEQFF.

V is TRBV19 and J is TRBJ2-3; a weak D match, TRBD2 (5 bases). The CDR3 consists of 14 residues. With 9 bases removed from V and 2 bases from J, the gap between germline ends came to 15 bases. CDR1 and CDR2 from the germline V gene are LNHDA and SQIVND (reference sequence). CDR3 loop: CASTREGFTDTQYF. CDR3 DNA sequence: TGTGCCAGCACCCGCGAGGGCTTCACAGATACGCAGTATTTT.

The V call is TRBV11-2, the J call TRBJ2-2; D is possibly TRBD2 (5 bases). This CDR3 spans 14 amino acids. Looked up from germline, CDR1 is SGHAT and CDR2 is FQNNGV. The V gene lost 0 bases and the J gene lost 7 bases, with 9 bases spanning the gap. CDR3 nucleotides: TGTGCCAGCAGCTTAGACGGGGTACTCGGGGAGCTGTTTTTT. Encoded protein: CASSLDGVLGELFF.

V is TRBV18 and J is TRBJ2-5; TRBD2 matches 9 bases. This CDR3 spans 14 amino acids. CDR1 KGHSH and CDR2 LQKENI come from the germline V gene. Unmatched junction bases numbered 7, after V lost 8 bases and J lost 3 bases. The CDR3 here is CASAPGLAEETQYF. The CDR3 DNA sequence: TGTGCCAGCGCGCCGGGACTAGCCGAAGAGACCCAGTACTTC.

J is TRBJ2-5 and V is TRBV30; 12 nucleotides line up with TRBD2. Germline assignment: CDR1 GTSNPN and CDR2 SVGIG (reference sequence). The V segment lost 5 bases and the J segment 5 bases; nucleotides outside the gene matches: 9. The length of the CDR3 is 15 residues. CDR3 in DNA: TGTGCCTGGTCAAGACTAGCGGGAGTTGGGGAGACCCAGTACTTC. It encodes CAWSRLAGVGETQYF.

The chain employs TRBV7-6 and TRBJ2-7, with a tentative D call TRBD2 (5 bases). Trimming removed 5 bases from V and 2 bases from J, with 16 bases in between. This CDR3 region has 15 residues. Germline V gene data show CDR1 as SGHVS and CDR2 as FNYEAQ. CDR3 bases: TGTGCCAGCAGCCCACAGTCGGCGGGTACCTACGAGCAGTACTTC. Translation: CASSPQSAGTYEQYF. The full variable domain, its missing parts supplied by reference TRBV7-6 and TRBJ2-7, is GAGVSQSPRYKVTKRGQDVALRCDPISGHVSLYWYRQALGQGPEFLTYFNYEAQQDKSGLPNDRFSAERPEGSISTLTIQRTEQRDSAMYRCASSPQSAGTYEQYFGPGTRLTVT.